Listed below are T cell receptor beta chains from one sample, sequenced in a study of blood T cell repertoires in COVID-19. Repertoires were generated with immunoSEQ multiplex PCR, while TCRdb's copy carries only in-frame clones and drops some. The sample holds 400,000 or so clones, around nine tenths seen once. The sample taken for sequencing was peripheral blood. These receptors all stem from a human donor in a cohort sampled during active COVID-19. Both conserved end residues are part of each CDR3. A D gene is named only where the DNA matches it firmly. For some rows the clone size is stated as once, few or many, or as a class when expanded; others skip it.

NA	once	TRBJ1-3	TRBV7-6	CASSPRQLASSGSTIYF	TGTGCCAGCAGCCCTCGACAGTTGGCCAGCTCTGGAAGCACCATATATTTT
TRBD1	NA	TRBJ1-2	TRBV15	CATSGTGDGYTF	TGTGCCACCAGCGGGACAGGGGATGGCTACACCTTC
NA	NA	TRBJ2-7	TRBV5-5	CASSLTPTATPYEQYF	TGTGCCAGCAGCTTGACTCCAACCGCCACCCCCTACGAGCAGTACTTC
TRBD2	NA	TRBJ2-7	TRBV5-4	CASRLTSGREGNEQYF	TGTGCCAGCAGATTAACTAGCGGGAGGGAAGGTAACGAGCAGTACTTC
NA	few	TRBJ2-7	TRBV5-1	CASSLGLVASDYEQYF	TGCGCCAGCAGCTTGGGACTGGTGGCTAGCGACTACGAGCAGTACTTC
NA	NA	TRBJ1-4	TRBV4-1	CASSRLPSPISTNEKLFF	TGCGCCAGCAGCCGTTTACCCTCTCCTATTTCAACTAATGAAAAACTGTTTTTT
NA	NA	TRBJ2-3	TRBV5-4	CASSLGGTVDTDTQYF	TGTGCCAGCAGCTTGGGGGGCACAGTTGATACAGATACGCAGTATTTT
NA	once	TRBJ2-4	TRBV28	CASSSGARGAKNIQYF	TGTGCCAGCAGTTCAGGGGCGAGGGGAGCCAAAAACATTCAGTACTTC
TRBD1	NA	TRBJ2-5	TRBV3-1/TRBV3-2	CASSRAGQGVGETQYF	TGTGCCAGCAGCCGGGCAGGGCAGGGGGTGGGAGAGACCCAGTACTTC
NA	many	TRBJ2-7	TRBV2	CASSEAEQALYEQYF	TGTGCCAGCAGTGAAGCGGAACAGGCCCTTTACGAGCAGTACTTC
NA	NA	TRBJ2-7	TRBV3-1/TRBV3-2	CASSLPLPGNEQYF	TGTGCCAGCAGCCTCCCCCTACCGGGAAACGAGCAGTACTTC
NA	few	TRBJ2-5	TRBV7-8	CASLPGRGTETQYF	TGTGCCAGCCTGCCGGGCAGGGGTACGGAGACCCAGTACTTC
NA	NA	TRBJ2-1	TRBV6-2/TRBV6-3	CASSYSKEGLGQEQFF	TGTGCCAGCAGTTACTCGAAAGAAGGGTTGGGACAAGAGCAGTTCTTC
TRBD2	NA	TRBJ2-5	TRBV6-1	CASSELAGVTETQYF	TGTGCCAGCAGTGAGCTAGCGGGAGTGACAGAGACCCAGTACTTC
TRBD2	NA	TRBJ2-3	TRBV5-1	CASSLIGGGDTQYF	TGCGCCAGCAGCTTGATTGGCGGGGGGGATACGCAGTATTTT
NA	NA	TRBJ1-1	TRBV29-1	CSVFLGEAFF	TGCAGCGTCTTTCTCGGTGAAGCTTTCTTT
NA	NA	TRBJ1-5	TRBV27	CASSLGPGRHQPQHF	TGTGCCAGCAGTTTAGGTCCAGGCCGGCATCAGCCCCAGCATTTT
TRBD1	once	TRBJ1-1	TRBV30	CAWSGLTGPYMNTEAFF	TGTGCCTGGAGTGGTCTGACAGGGCCTTACATGAACACTGAAGCTTTCTTT
NA	NA	TRBJ2-5	TRBV30	CAWSALGGATQYF	TGTGCCTGGAGTGCACTAGGCGGGGCGACCCAGTACTTC
TRBD2	NA	TRBJ2-1	TRBV11-3	CASSRGSGTGDLYNEQFF	TGTGCCAGCAGCCGCGGTAGCGGGACTGGCGACCTCTACAATGAGCAGTTCTTC
NA	NA	TRBJ1-1	TRBV6-5	CASRKTATNTEAFF	TGTGCCAGCAGAAAGACAGCGACGAACACTGAAGCTTTCTTT
TRBD2	NA	TRBJ2-4	TRBV10-1	CASRWTSGTTLAKNIQYF	TGCGCCAGCAGGTGGACTAGCGGGACCACCCTAGCCAAAAACATTCAGTACTTC
TRBD2	NA	TRBJ2-3	TRBV30	CAWIGLVPDTQYF	TGTGCCTGGATAGGACTAGTTCCAGATACGCAGTATTTT
TRBD1	NA	TRBJ2-7	TRBV29-1	CSVGRTGEREEQYF	TGCAGCGTGGGCCGGACAGGGGAAAGAGAGGAGCAGTACTTC
TRBD1	once	TRBJ1-5	TRBV6-5	CASSYRTGRQPQHF	TGTGCCAGCAGTTATCGGACAGGACGCCAGCCCCAGCATTTT
TRBD2	NA	TRBJ2-1	TRBV10-3	CAIRGGTSGRLSSYNEQFF	TGTGCCATAAGGGGGGGGACTAGCGGGAGACTCAGCTCCTACAATGAGCAGTTCTTC
TRBD1	once	TRBJ1-1	TRBV5-1	CASSEGAVGEAFF	TGCGCCAGCAGCGAGGGGGCGGTAGGTGAAGCTTTCTTT
TRBD2	NA	TRBJ2-3	TRBV3-1/TRBV3-2	CASSQSGVAGYRRDTQYF	TGTGCCAGCAGCCAGAGTGGAGTAGCGGGGTACCGACGAGATACGCAGTATTTT
NA	once	TRBJ2-7	TRBV25-1	CASSEFRGSDEQYF	TGTGCCAGCAGTGAATTTCGGGGGTCCGACGAGCAGTACTTC
TRBD1	few	TRBJ1-6	TRBV27	CASSFRGHNSPLHF	TGTGCCAGCAGTTTCAGGGGGCATAATTCACCCCTCCACTTT
NA	NA	TRBJ2-1	TRBV19	CASSRPGFSYNEQFF	TGTGCCAGTAGTAGGCCAGGGTTTTCCTACAATGAGCAGTTCTTC
TRBD2	NA	TRBJ2-1	TRBV9	CASSVDSSGRAEQFF	TGTGCCAGCAGCGTAGATTCTAGCGGGAGAGCGGAGCAGTTCTTC
TRBD1	NA	TRBJ1-2	TRBV9	CASSVSGTGEPGGYGYTF	TGTGCCAGCAGCGTATCAGGGACAGGGGAGCCCGGTGGCTATGGCTACACCTTC
TRBD1	NA	TRBJ1-1	TRBV19	CASTVLTGGGNTEAFF	TGTGCCAGTACCGTATTGACAGGGGGCGGGAACACTGAAGCTTTCTTT
NA	NA	TRBJ2-3	TRBV30	CAWTPLRVLGDTQYF	TGTGCCTGGACCCCCCTCAGGGTGCTAGGGGATACGCAGTATTTT
NA	NA	TRBJ2-5	TRBV2	CASSAWRTEETQYF	TGTGCCAGCAGTGCCTGGAGGACAGAAGAGACCCAGTACTTC
TRBD2	NA	TRBJ2-2	TRBV24-1	CATSDQGLAGANTGELFF	TGTGCCACCAGTGATCAGGGACTAGCGGGAGCGAACACCGGGGAGCTGTTTTTT
NA	NA	TRBJ2-7	TRBV7-6	CASSPGTQFSYEQYF	TGTGCCAGCAGCCCCGGGACACAGTTTTCCTACGAGCAGTACTTC
TRBD1	NA	TRBJ1-2	TRBV5-4	CASSTSVTGDGGYTF	TGTGCCAGCAGCACGTCGGTGACAGGGGACGGTGGCTACACCTTC
NA	NA	TRBJ1-1	TRBV25-1	CASSTLRENTEAFF	TGTGCCAGCAGCACTCTTAGAGAAAACACTGAAGCTTTCTTT
TRBD2	NA	TRBJ2-5	TRBV5-1	CASSLAERGETQYF	TGCGCCAGCAGCTTAGCTGAGCGGGGCGAGACCCAGTACTTC
NA	NA	TRBJ2-7	TRBV29-1	CSGLDPIRYEQYF	TGCAGCGGACTCGATCCCATTCGATACGAGCAGTACTTC
NA	once	TRBJ1-5	TRBV10-3	CAISTGYVDQPQHF	TGTGCCATCAGTACAGGGTATGTAGATCAGCCCCAGCATTTT
NA	NA	TRBJ1-5	TRBV12-3/TRBV12-4	CASSLKSQPQHF	TGTGCCAGCAGTTTAAAGAGTCAGCCCCAGCATTTT
NA	NA	TRBJ1-1	TRBV25-1	CASMGENTEAFF	TGTGCCAGCATGGGAGAGAACACTGAAGCTTTCTTT
NA	once	TRBJ2-2	TRBV11-2	CASTEHGELFF	TGTGCCAGCACCGAACACGGGGAGCTGTTTTTT
NA	few	TRBJ1-4	TRBV30	CALGQANEKLFF	TGTGCCCTCGGACAAGCTAATGAAAAACTGTTTTTT
NA	few	TRBJ1-1	TRBV21-1	CASSKIHRGRGPAEAFF	TGTGCCAGCAGCAAAATCCACAGGGGGCGCGGCCCCGCTGAAGCTTTCTTT
NA	once	TRBJ2-5	TRBV2	CASSLRQVQETQYF	TGTGCCAGCAGTCTTCGACAGGTCCAAGAGACCCAGTACTTC
TRBD1	NA	TRBJ1-6	TRBV18	CASSPGTGPKSYNSPLHF	TGTGCCAGCTCACCAGGGACAGGCCCCAAATCCTATAATTCACCCCTCCACTTT
NA	NA	TRBJ2-5	TRBV7-2	CASSFTGGETQYF	TGTGCCAGCAGCTTTACGGGTGGAGAGACCCAGTACTTC